This T cell receptor beta chain stems from a study of chemoradiotherapy in HPV16-positive cancers. Study-wide background: Candidate HPV-specific T-cell clones and common TCR motifs came from functional assays in a couple of HPV16-positive patients.

Over chemoradiotherapy, repertoires were sampled more than once. About this clone itself: The antigen remains undetermined.

Study-wide findings and caveats: Candidate HPV-specific clones and E7-related TCR motifs grew in tumor during treatment. Functional assays defining HPV-specific T cells used only a couple of HPV16-positive patients.

Measured with immunoSEQ multiplex PCR; TCRdb has only the in-frame clones, and not every one. Of 4,000 to 5,000 clones in the sample, approximately 87% are singletons; the top ten hold 2.6%. Losses at the gene ends were 5 bases for V and 2 bases for J; bases not matched to a gene: 13. The CDR3 contains 19 residues. The V gene's germline CDR1 is SEHNR and CDR2 FQNEAQ (reference sequence). The sample consisted of tumor tissue, taken from a patient who underwent chemoradiotherapy. This TCR was recovered from a human donor with HPV-associated anogenital cancer. V gene TRBV7-9 combines with J gene TRBJ2-2; the match to TRBD2 covers 11 bases. CDR3 nucleotide sequence: TGTGCCAGCAGCCTCAGAACGGGACTAGCGGTTTTCAACACCGGGGAGCTGTTTTTT. Encoded protein: CASSLRTGLAVFNTGELFF.